The 31 T cell receptor beta chains below come from one sample, sequenced in a study of T cells in localized non-small cell lung cancer. TCRdb keeps only in-frame clones here, not all; method: immunoSEQ multiplex PCR. The table lists around 8,000 clones, around 93% of them singletons. The sequencing used peripheral blood, collected before any cancer treatment. The receptors shown here come from a woman aged 40 to 75 with stage I lung adenocarcinoma.

This rearrangement joins TRBV11-2 to TRBJ1-4, with D tentatively TRBD1 (6 bases). Trimming removed 5 bases at V and 5 bases at J, with 12 bases between. The CDR3 is 14 residues long. Germline V lookup: CDR1 SGHAT, CDR2 FQNNGV. In DNA form, the CDR3 reads TGTGCCAGCAGCAAAGAAACAGGGAATGAAAAACTGTTTTTT. This gives the protein CASSKETGNEKLFF.

The genes are TRBV19 and TRBJ1-2; possibly TRBD1 for D (6 bases). From germline, CDR1 is LNHDA and CDR2 SQIVND (reference sequence). The CDR3 length is 16 residues. The germline V and J ends were trimmed by 3 bases and 5 bases, with 19 bases remaining between them. The CDR3 DNA sequence: TGTGCCAGTAGTATGGGGTGGGGACAAACTTTGTATGGCTACACCTTC. Amino acids: CASSMGWGQTLYGYTF.

V usage is TRBV18 and J usage is TRBJ2-3; D is perhaps TRBD2 (5 bases). Germline values: CDR1 KGHSH, CDR2 LQKENI. V lost 0 bases, J lost 1 base, and 5 bases lay in between. The CDR3 consists of 14 residues. CDR3 residues: CASSPPRGTDTQYF. DNA for the CDR3: TGTGCCAGCTCACCACCGCGGGGCACAGATACGCAGTATTTT.

This clone has just one count. V usage is TRBV29-1 and J usage is TRBJ2-7, with D unclear. The CDR3 is made up of 10 amino acids. Germline loops: CDR1 SQVTM, CDR2 ANQGSEA. V was pared by 6 bases and J by 9 bases, with 12 bases between. The CDR3 bases are TGCAGCGTGGAAAACGAGGTGCAGTACTTC. Protein: CSVENEVQYF.

This clone was picked up one time. Mismatch with germline at one junction end may stem from a read error. The J gene is TRBJ2-3, the V gene TRBV15; tentative D call: TRBD2 (6 bases). Germline CDR1 LNHNV, CDR2 YYDKDF (reference sequence). There are 11 residues in the CDR3. CDR3 nucleotide sequence: TGTGCCACCACCAATGGGGGACTCCCGAATTTT. Amino acids: CATTNGGLPNF.

V gene TRBV2 combines with J gene TRBJ1-1; D may be TRBD1 (5 bases). CDR1 and CDR2 (germline): SNHLY, FYNNEI. The germline V and J ends were trimmed by 6 bases and 3 bases, with 5 bases remaining between them. The CDR3 consists of 11 residues. The CDR3 loop is CASSRDTEAFF. In DNA, the CDR3 is TGTGCCAGCAGCAGGGACACTGAAGCTTTCTTT.

The V gene is TRBV27, the J gene TRBJ2-6, with unresolved D. Germline values: CDR1 MNHEY, CDR2 SMNVEV (reference sequence). The V gene lost 3 bases and the J gene lost 0 bases, with 6 bases spanning the gap. The CDR3 totals 15 residues. The CDR3 protein is CASSFGPSGANVLTF. CDR3 coding DNA: TGTGCCAGCAGTTTTGGGCCCTCTGGGGCCAACGTCCTGACTTTC.

This clone was counted a single time. The genes are TRBV29-1 and TRBJ1-4; D remains ambiguous. CDR3 size: 11 residues. Germline values: CDR1 SQVTM, CDR2 ANQGSEA. V gave up 3 bases and J gave up 4 bases, with 3 bases separating them. The CDR3 nucleotides read TGCAGCGTTGACGATAATGAAAAACTGTTTTTT. Protein: CSVDDNEKLFF.

The chain combines TRBV2 with TRBJ2-5; D unclear. Germline CDR1 SNHLY, CDR2 FYNNEI. The CDR3 has 11 amino acids. Between the trimmed V and J ends, which lost 7 bases and 7 bases, there was a span of 10 bases. The CDR3 protein is CASTQTGTQYF. DNA of the CDR3: TGTGCCAGCACACAGACTGGGACCCAGTACTTC.

This chain connects TRBV10-1 to TRBJ2-1; TRBD2 is a possible D gene (6 bases). The CDR3 loop spans 13 amino acids. V was clipped by 4 bases and J by 8 bases, with 12 bases between them. Germline V lookup: CDR1 WNHNN, CDR2 SYGVQD (reference sequence). The CDR3 region is CASSGPSAHEQFF. The CDR3 bases are TGCGCCAGCAGTGGGCCTAGCGCCCATGAGCAGTTCTTC.

This chain uses TRBV5-1 with TRBJ1-4; D ambiguous. Germline V CDR1 and CDR2: SGHRS, YFSETQ. This CDR3 region has 14 residues. V shed 4 bases and J shed 7 bases, with 14 bases lying between them. CDR3 protein: CASSGASGGEKLFF. The CDR3 DNA follows: TGCGCCAGCAGCGGCGCGTCGGGAGGTGAAAAACTGTTTTTT.

The chain has TRBV5-6 and TRBJ2-7, with a possible D match to TRBD2 (6 bases). The CDR3 covers 14 residues. The V gene lost 5 bases and the J gene lost 4 bases, with 16 bases spanning the gap. Germline loops: CDR1 SGHDT, CDR2 YYEEEE. The CDR3 DNA reads as TGTGCCAGCAGTGGTGGAGGGCCGATTTACGAGCAGTACTTC. This gives the protein CASSGGGPIYEQYF. Supplemented by reference TRBV5-6 and TRBJ2-7, the full variable domain reads DAGVTQSPTHLIKTRGQQVTLRCSPKSGHDTVSWYQQALGQGPQFIFQYYEEEERQRGNFPDRFSGHQFPNYSSELNVNALLLGDSALYLCASSGGGPIYEQYFGPGTRLTVT.

CDR3 amino acids: CASSETAYNSPLHF. The CDR3 coding sequence is TGTGCCAGCAGTGAGACAGCCTATAATTCACCCCTCCACTTT. This rearrangement joins TRBV25-1 to TRBJ1-6; possible D gene TRBD1, 5 bases. The length of the CDR3 is 14 residues. Germline V CDR1 and CDR2: MGHDK, SYGVNS. Trimming stripped 3 bases from V and 2 bases from J, with 5 bases between.

This clone was seen more than once but under ten times. The V gene is TRBV30, the J gene TRBJ1-1; the match to TRBD1 covers 9 bases. Germline CDR1 reads GTSNPN; CDR2 reads SVGIG (reference sequence). With V trimmed by 1 base and J by 4 bases, 1 base remained unmatched. This CDR3 spans 13 amino acids. The CDR3 protein is CAWSGQGGTEAFF. Here the CDR3 DNA reads TGTGCCTGGAGTGGACAGGGGGGCACTGAAGCTTTCTTT.

The chain employs TRBV11-2 and TRBJ2-3; D ambiguous. CDR1 is SGHAT, CDR2 FQNNGV, per germline. This CDR3 is built from 15 residues. V dropped 6 bases and J dropped 4 bases, with 17 bases sitting between them. CDR3 protein: CASSLNPASPDTQYF. As DNA, the CDR3 is TGTGCCAGCAGTTTAAACCCGGCCAGTCCAGATACGCAGTATTTT.

The V and J genes are TRBV5-1 and TRBJ2-1; 9 bases are shared with TRBD2. The ends lost 5 bases at V and 2 bases at J; junction bases unmatched: 5. The CDR3 sequence is 15 residues long. The germline gives CDR1 SGHRS, CDR2 YFSETQ. The DNA of the CDR3 is TGCGCCAGCAGTTCTAGCGGGGTTACCTACAATGAGCAGTTCTTC. It specifies CASSSSGVTYNEQFF.

This clone was recorded only once. The chain is built from TRBV2 and TRBJ1-4; a weak D match, TRBD1 (6 bases). The CDR3 contains 18 residues. Germline CDR1 is SNHLY and CDR2 is FYNNEI. The V gene lost 1 base and the J gene lost 7 bases, with 22 bases spanning the gap. The CDR3 region is CASSEVGRRGRRSEKLFF. CDR3 coding DNA: TGTGCCAGCAGTGAAGTGGGTAGGCGGGGGCGGCGTAGTGAAAAACTGTTTTTT. Complete variable domain (other parts from reference TRBV2 and TRBJ1-4): EPEVTQTPSHQVTQMGQEVILRCVPISNHLYFYWYRQILGQKVEFLVSFYNNEISEKSEIFDDQFSVERPDGSNFTLKIRSTKLEDSAMYFCASSEVGRRGRRSEKLFFGSGTQLSVL.

J is TRBJ2-2 and V is TRBV21-1; the table's D call, TRBD2, was not checked against the DNA. TRBV21-1 is shown as a pseudogene. This CDR3 has 16 residues. CDR3 loop: CASSKASTSATGELFF. CDR3 sequence (DNA): TGTGCCAGCAGCAAAGCATCGACTAGCGCCACCGGGGAGCTGTTTTTT.

The chain recombines TRBV4-1 with TRBJ1-2; 8 bases are a match to TRBD1. J gave up 5 bases and V 1 base, and 9 bases lay outside the gene matches. This CDR3 is 16 amino acids long. The germline CDR1 and CDR2 sequences are MGHRA and YSYEKL. The CDR3 sequence is CASSQGIWTGTYGYTF. The CDR3 region has the DNA TGCGCCAGCAGCCAAGGAATTTGGACAGGGACTTATGGCTACACCTTC.

This clone was observed a handful of times. The rearrangement uses TRBV18 and TRBJ1-5; no clear D gene. Per germline, CDR1 KGHSH and CDR2 LQKENI. V was trimmed by 4 bases and J by 6 bases, leaving 7 bases between them. This CDR3 region has 12 residues. The CDR3 protein is CASSLPGQPQHF. CDR3 coding DNA: TGTGCCAGCTCACTCCCTGGTCAGCCCCAGCATTTT.

The J gene is TRBJ1-5, the V gene TRBV18, with TRBD1 matching 7 bases. Trimming cost V 3 bases and J 2 bases; bases outside gene matches: 7. This CDR3 is 16 amino acids long. Germline lookup yields CDR1 KGHSH and CDR2 LQKENI. The CDR3 region is CASSPRAGGGNQPQHF. CDR3 sequence (DNA): TGTGCCAGCTCACCTCGGGCAGGGGGAGGCAATCAGCCCCAGCATTTT.

This rearrangement joins TRBV18 to TRBJ2-7; D may be TRBD1 (5 bases). V lost 0 bases and J lost 2, with 8 bases in between. The germline V gene encodes CDR1 KGHSH and CDR2 LQKENI. The CDR3 loop spans 14 amino acids. The DNA of the CDR3 is TGTGCCAGCTCACCACCTCACAGGCCCTACGAGCAGTACTTC. Its translation is CASSPPHRPYEQYF.

This chain links TRBV4-2 with TRBJ2-3; TRBD1 might be the D (6 bases). V shed 4 bases and J shed 0 bases, with 11 bases lying between them. The length of the CDR3 is 15 residues. Germline V gives CDR1 LGHNA, CDR2 YNFKEQ. The CDR3 coding sequence is TGTGCCAGCAGCCCGTACAGGGTTAGCACAGATACGCAGTATTTT. It yields the protein CASSPYRVSTDTQYF.

V is TRBV25-1 and J is TRBJ2-5, with 15 bases aligning to TRBD2. V lost 7 bases, J lost 0 bases, and 6 bases stayed unmatched. From germline, CDR1 is MGHDK and CDR2 SYGVNS. There are 17 residues in the CDR3. The CDR3 region is CASKTGLAGGYQETQYF. CDR3 sequence (DNA): TGTGCCAGCAAAACAGGACTAGCGGGAGGGTACCAAGAGACCCAGTACTTC.

The chain has TRBV4-2 and TRBJ2-7; the match to TRBD1 covers 8 bases. V gave up 0 bases and J gave up 3 bases; unmatched junction bases: 4. The CDR3 has 15 amino acids. The germline gives CDR1 LGHNA, CDR2 YNFKEQ. The CDR3: CASSQERTGFYEQYF. CDR3 sequence (DNA): TGTGCCAGCAGCCAAGAAAGGACAGGGTTCTACGAGCAGTACTTC.

The count of this clone is one. The chain employs TRBV10-3 and TRBJ1-5; the match to TRBD1 covers 7 bases. The length of the CDR3 is 15 residues. V lost 11 bases, J lost 2 bases, and 12 bases stayed unmatched. Germline V CDR1 and CDR2: ENHRY, SYGVKD. The CDR3 DNA follows: TGTGCCGCTGGGGACAGAACGAATGGCAATCAGCCCCAGCATTTT. It yields the protein CAAGDRTNGNQPQHF.

The V and J genes are TRBV29-1 and TRBJ2-5; 7 bases agree with TRBD1. Near its end, the DNA agrees better with TRBJ2-7, so the J call may be wrong. The V gene's germline CDR1 is SQVTM and CDR2 ANQGSEA. The CDR3 runs to 16 residues. The CDR3 nucleotides read TGCAGCGTTGAAGATCCCGACAGGGACAGTACCTACGAGCAGTACTTC. Amino acids: CSVEDPDRDSTYEQYF.

V and J are TRBV18 and TRBJ2-3; D perhaps matches TRBD1 (6 bases). The CDR3 is 13 amino acids. From germline, CDR1 is KGHSH and CDR2 LQKENI. Between the trimmed V and J ends, which lost 8 bases and 0 bases, there was a span of 9 bases. The CDR3 protein is CASLGTSTDTQYF. CDR3 nucleotide sequence: TGTGCCAGCCTAGGGACAAGCACAGATACGCAGTATTTT. The full variable domain, in which reference TRBV18 and TRBJ2-3 provide the parts outside the CDR3, is NAGVMQNPRHLVRRRGQEARLRCSPMKGHSHVYWYRQLPEEGLKFMVYLQKENIIDESGMPKERFSAEFPKEGPSILRIQQVVRGDSAAYFCASLGTSTDTQYFGPGTRLTVL.

The chain combines TRBV7-9 with TRBJ1-1; D ambiguous. Germline lookup yields CDR1 SEHNR and CDR2 FQNEAQ (reference sequence). V lost 3 bases, J lost 1 base, and 0 bases lay in between. This CDR3 has 11 amino acids. Here the CDR3 reads CASSLNTEAFF. In DNA, the CDR3 is TGTGCCAGCAGCTTGAACACTGAAGCTTTCTTT.

The chain links TRBV5-8 to TRBJ2-7; D might be TRBD1 or TRBD2, each matching 5 bases. The CDR3 runs to 17 residues. Germline V gene data show CDR1 as SGHTS and CDR2 as YDEGEE. The germline V and J ends were trimmed by 0 bases and 1 base, with 17 bases remaining between them. CDR3 in amino acids: CASSLVTGGEGSYEQYF. CDR3 DNA: TGTGCCAGCAGCTTGGTGACTGGGGGAGAGGGGTCCTACGAGCAGTACTTC.

V usage is TRBV7-3 and J usage is TRBJ2-2, with 8 nucleotides matching TRBD1. V was pared by 2 bases and J by 7 bases, with 9 bases of the junction left unmatched. From germline, CDR1 is SGHTA and CDR2 FQGTGA. The CDR3 consists of 16 residues. CDR3 nucleotide sequence: TGTGCCAGCAGCTTAGAGGCGGACAGGGCGGGCGGGGAGCTGTTTTTT. The encoded protein is CASSLEADRAGGELFF.